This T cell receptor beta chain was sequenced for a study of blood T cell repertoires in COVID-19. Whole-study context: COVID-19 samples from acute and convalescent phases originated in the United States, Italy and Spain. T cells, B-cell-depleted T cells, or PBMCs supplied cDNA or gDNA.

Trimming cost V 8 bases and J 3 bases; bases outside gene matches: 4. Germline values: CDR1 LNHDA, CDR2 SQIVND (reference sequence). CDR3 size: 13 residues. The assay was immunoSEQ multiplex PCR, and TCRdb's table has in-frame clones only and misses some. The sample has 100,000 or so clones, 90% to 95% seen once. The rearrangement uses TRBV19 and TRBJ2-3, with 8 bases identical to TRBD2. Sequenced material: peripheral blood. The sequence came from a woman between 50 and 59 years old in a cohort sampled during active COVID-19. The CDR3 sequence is CASRRGETDTQYF. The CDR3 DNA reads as TGTGCCAGTCGGCGGGGGGAAACAGATACGCAGTATTTT.